The source of this TCR beta chain is a study of shared T cell receptors in the human thymus. Repertoires were generated with immunoSEQ multiplex PCR, while TCRdb's copy carries only in-frame clones and drops some. The data hold about 400,000 clones, with 95% observed a single time. The source is a human donor. What was sequenced was thymocytes.

The CDR3 region is CASKDGTNYGYTF. The CDR3 DNA sequence: TGCGCCAGCAAAGACGGAACGAACTATGGCTACACCTTC. V and J are TRBV5-1 and TRBJ1-2; D unclear. The CDR3 runs 13 residues. With 6 bases removed from V and 2 bases from J, the gap between germline ends came to 11 bases. The germline V gene has CDR1 SGHRS and CDR2 YFSETQ. Full variable domain (rest looked up from reference TRBV5-1 and TRBJ1-2): KAGVTQTPRYLIKTRGQQVTLSCSPISGHRSVSWYQQTPGQGLQFLFEYFSETQRNKGNFPGRFSGRQFSNSRSEMNVSTLELGDSALYLCASKDGTNYGYTFGSGTRLTVV.